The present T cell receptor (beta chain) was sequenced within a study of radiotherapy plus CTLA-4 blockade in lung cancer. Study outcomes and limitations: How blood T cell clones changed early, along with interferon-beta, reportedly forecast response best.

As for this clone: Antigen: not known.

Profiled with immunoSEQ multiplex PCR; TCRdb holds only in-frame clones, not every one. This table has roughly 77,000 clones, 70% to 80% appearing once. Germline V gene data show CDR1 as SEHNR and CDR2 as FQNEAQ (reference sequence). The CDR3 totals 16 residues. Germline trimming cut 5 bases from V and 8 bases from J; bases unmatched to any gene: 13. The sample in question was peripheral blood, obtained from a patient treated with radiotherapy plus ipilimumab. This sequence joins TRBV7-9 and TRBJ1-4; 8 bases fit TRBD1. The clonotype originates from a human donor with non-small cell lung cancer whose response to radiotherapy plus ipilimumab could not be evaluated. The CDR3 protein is CASSNWEGRGQEKLFF. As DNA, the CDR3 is TGTGCCAGCAGCAACTGGGAGGGCAGGGGGCAGGAAAAACTGTTTTTT.